This TCR beta chain was recorded in a study of radiation and T cells in renal cell carcinoma. Time point noted: blood 4 weeks post-SBRT, at nephrectomy. Treatment defined: 15 Gy SBRT to primary tumor, nephrectomy 4 weeks later. TCRdb's copy holds only in-frame clones and misses some; the assay was immunoSEQ multiplex PCR. Of roughly 45,000 clones listed, around four fifths are singletons. This CDR3 is built from 17 residues. CDR1 is SGHKS and CDR2 is YYEKEE in the germline V gene (reference sequence). With V trimmed by 2 bases and J by 2 bases, 11 bases remained unmatched. As regards this clone: Its cognate antigen is unknown.

General study results and limits: Pretreatment tumor biopsies were lacking, so baseline clonotypes are unknown. In blood, top tumor clones expanded by 2 weeks, shrinking by 4.

The J gene is TRBJ1-2, the V gene TRBV5-5, with 8 bases fitting TRBD1. This clonotype was obtained from a woman aged 70-85 years with renal cell carcinoma. This sample comprised blood, obtained from a patient whose treatment included radiotherapy and nephrectomy. DNA of the CDR3: TGTGCCAGCAGCTTCCGAGAAGGTGGACAGGGCAACTATGGCTACACCTTC. Protein: CASSFREGGQGNYGYTF. Variable domain in full (rest from reference TRBV5-5 and TRBJ1-2): DAGVTQSPTHLIKTRGQQVTLRCSPISGHKSVSWYQQVLGQGPQFIFQYYEKEERGRGNFPDRFSARQFPNYSSELNVNALLLGDSALYLCASSFREGGQGNYGYTFGSGTRLTVV.